This is a list of T cell receptor beta chains from one sample in a study of blood T cell repertoires in COVID-19. Measured with immunoSEQ multiplex PCR; TCRdb has only the in-frame clones, and not every one. The data contain more than 200,000 clones, around 84% of them singletons. Sequences were obtained from peripheral blood. These receptors were taken from a man in his 60s with acute or convalescent COVID-19. CDR3s include the opening cysteine and the closing phenylalanine or tryptophan. D genes are given only for firm matches. Size is stated for part of the rows, as once, few or many counts, or as a class when the clone is expanded.

d_call	j_call	clone_size	v_call	cdr3_aa
NA	TRBJ2-7	once	TRBV5-5	CASSPLGVFYEQYF
TRBD1	TRBJ2-7	NA	TRBV10-3	CAISDRTGGHEQYF
TRBD2	TRBJ2-7	NA	TRBV6-2/TRBV6-3	CASSSEGTSGRYEQYF
NA	TRBJ2-5	NA	TRBV12-3/TRBV12-4	CASRQPGETQYF
TRBD2	TRBJ2-3	NA	TRBV7-7	CASSLAPSGGTDTQYF
TRBD1	TRBJ1-6	once	TRBV27	CASSPRGVAYNSPLHF
TRBD2	TRBJ2-5	once	TRBV11-1	CASSLRLAGPQETQYF
NA	TRBJ1-4	few	TRBV15	CATSRNIATNEKLFF
TRBD1	TRBJ2-3	NA	TRBV24-1	CATSDTGTGDGDTQYF
NA	TRBJ2-3	NA	TRBV5-4	CASSPQGSTDTQYF
TRBD1	TRBJ2-1	once	TRBV5-1	CASSTLRTGSHNEQFF
NA	TRBJ1-2	NA	TRBV7-9	CASSLAGGNDGYTF
NA	TRBJ1-5	NA	TRBV4-2	CASSIATAADQPQHF
TRBD1	TRBJ1-4	NA	TRBV3-1/TRBV3-2	CASSPGQAAHEKLFF
TRBD1	TRBJ1-2	NA	TRBV5-3	CARSHYPGQGARRHGYTF
NA	TRBJ2-7	NA	TRBV7-8	CASTPGALLSYEQYF
TRBD2	TRBJ2-3	NA	TRBV9	CASSSVTGGGPTDTQYF
NA	TRBJ2-1	NA	TRBV6-6	CASSPTRNEQFF
NA	TRBJ2-7	NA	TRBV7-3	CASSPTGGEQYF
NA	TRBJ2-2	NA	TRBV27	CASSLGGDTGELFF
NA	TRBJ1-1	NA	TRBV7-2	CASSLDRNTEAFF
TRBD1	TRBJ2-1	NA	TRBV4-2	CASSQGRGTGTTSSYNEQFF
NA	TRBJ2-7	once	TRBV6-1	CASSEGTGGYVQYF
TRBD1	TRBJ2-4	NA	TRBV7-2	CASSLDRGLQYF
NA	TRBJ1-2	NA	TRBV3-1/TRBV3-2	CASSPGGIGERGRYGYTF
NA	TRBJ1-1	NA	TRBV9	CASSVATVPSRDTEAFF
NA	TRBJ1-4	NA	TRBV30	CAWSVLFPEKLFF
TRBD1	TRBJ2-7	once	TRBV6-6	CASSSLDRGRNEQYF
NA	TRBJ2-2	once	TRBV28	CASSPVADRPGELFF
TRBD2	TRBJ2-7	NA	TRBV5-4	CASSLAAGGAYEQYF
NA	TRBJ2-2	NA	TRBV9	CASSKHRATGELFF
TRBD2	TRBJ2-4	NA	TRBV27	CASRKATSGTLAKNIQYF
NA	TRBJ1-2	NA	TRBV20-1	CSASYGSGGYTF
NA	TRBJ1-1	few	TRBV6-1	CASSERTTEAFF
TRBD1	TRBJ2-7	NA	TRBV28	CASILGGTGSYEQYF
NA	TRBJ1-5	NA	TRBV30	CAWRTGLANQPQHF
NA	TRBJ1-2	NA	TRBV19	CASSISTRYGYTF
TRBD2	TRBJ2-5	NA	TRBV24-1	CATSDGLAGGPGETQYF
NA	TRBJ1-3	NA	TRBV19	CASSPAGGYSGNTIYF
TRBD1	TRBJ2-1	few	TRBV9	CASSVEDRDYNEQFF
TRBD2	TRBJ2-5	once	TRBV5-1	CASSFSGRTVETQYF
TRBD2	TRBJ2-1	NA	TRBV10-3	CAIRNGGALVNEQFF
NA	TRBJ1-2	once	TRBV3-1/TRBV3-2	CASSQAGGPNYGYTF
NA	TRBJ2-5	few	TRBV30	CAWSSGEETQYF
NA	TRBJ2-2	NA	TRBV15	CATSRSGLSNTGELFF
NA	TRBJ1-3	few	TRBV28	CASSLGSTLTALYF
TRBD1	TRBJ1-5	NA	TRBV27	CASSLYRDRGEPQHF
NA	TRBJ1-1	NA	TRBV28	CASRTNSILNTEAFF
NA	TRBJ2-7	NA	TRBV7-9	CASSPQLGVGGAAHEQYF